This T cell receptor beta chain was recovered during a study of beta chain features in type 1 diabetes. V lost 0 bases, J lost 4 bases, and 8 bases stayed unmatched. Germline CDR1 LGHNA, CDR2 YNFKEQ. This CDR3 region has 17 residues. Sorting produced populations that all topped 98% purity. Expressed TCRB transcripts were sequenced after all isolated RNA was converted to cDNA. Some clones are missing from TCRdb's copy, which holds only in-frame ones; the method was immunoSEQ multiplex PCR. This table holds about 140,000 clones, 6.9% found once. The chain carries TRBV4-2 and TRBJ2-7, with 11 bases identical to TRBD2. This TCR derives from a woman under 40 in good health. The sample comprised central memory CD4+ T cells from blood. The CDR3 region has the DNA TGTGCCAGCAGCCAAGATAGCGGGAGGGCCATTAAATACGAGCAGTACTTC. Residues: CASSQDSGRAIKYEQYF.